The subject of this entry is one TCR beta chain. Its cognate antigen is unknown. The sample is drawn from a study of cytomegalovirus exposure and HLA in healthy donors. The wider study: Unique TCRs numbering some 93 million, obtained from HLA-typed donors, made up an early data release. The study, taken as a whole, reports: TCR beta chain V- and J-gene trimming was linked, in a later analysis, to a missense variant in DCLRE1C. The authors enumerated over 150 TCR beta chains as linked to cytomegalovirus.

With V trimmed by 4 bases and J by 2 bases, 14 bases remained unmatched. Looked up from germline, CDR1 is SGDLS and CDR2 is YYNGEE. The CDR3 is made up of 20 amino acids. PCR employed 60 Vbeta and 13 Jbeta primers. The method was immunoSEQ multiplex PCR; TCRdb's version includes in-frame clones alone and lacks a portion of them. The data show around 70,000 clones, with 72% seen just once and about 12% held by the top ten. The sequence was collected from a woman in her 40s in good health and CMV-seropositive. This chain uses TRBV9 with TRBJ2-1; 14 bases are shared with TRBD2. The sample comprised PBMCs. CDR3 bases: TGTGCCAGCAGCACCAAACCCCGACTAGCGGGGGGGTACGCCTACAATGAGCAGTTCTTC. It yields the protein CASSTKPRLAGGYAYNEQFF.